The clone carrying this T cell receptor beta chain was detected only once. Antigen unknown. The data were taken from a study of cytomegalovirus exposure and HLA in healthy donors. Study context: A data release that came early held roughly 85 million unique TCRs from HLA-typed donors.

Study findings and constraints: Segments of the TCR beta V type were, in most cases, productive about 90% or about 30% of the time in an earlier analysis.

Primers included in the PCR were 60 Vbeta and 13 Jbeta primers. Sequencing was performed with immunoSEQ multiplex PCR; in TCRdb, only in-frame clones are kept and a portion is missing. The sample shows approximately 180,000 clones, roughly 90% of them seen only once. The origin of this receptor is a girl under three years old in good health and CMV-seronegative. Sequencing was performed on PBMCs.

CDR3 DNA sequence: TGTGCCAGCAGCTTACAGGGCTCCTACAATGAGCAGTTCTTC. Its translation: CASSLQGSYNEQFF. This sequence joins TRBV11-3 and TRBJ2-1; possibly TRBD1 for D (5 bases). The CDR3 loop spans 14 amino acids. Germline V lookup: CDR1 SGHNT, CDR2 YENEEA. Deletions cut 2 bases from V and 0 bases from J, with 5 bases between.